This T cell receptor (beta chain) came from a study of shared clonotypes between healthy human individuals. The CDR3 loop spans 12 amino acids. Germline V gene data show CDR1 as SNHLY and CDR2 as FYNNEI. Trimming pared 4 bases from V and 3 bases from J, leaving 7 bases between. Sequenced by immunoSEQ multiplex PCR; TCRdb stores in-frame clones only, minus some. The sample carries roughly 1.5 million clones, 95% to 99% recorded once. The sequenced sample consisted of naive CD4+ T cells sorted from blood. As to subset: CD45RA+ positively selected. The origin of this receptor is a man aged 25 to 45 in good health. The chain recombines TRBV2 with TRBJ2-7; D remains ambiguous. CDR3 residues: CASSGYGYEQYF. The CDR3 DNA is TGTGCCAGCAGTGGGTATGGCTACGAGCAGTACTTC.